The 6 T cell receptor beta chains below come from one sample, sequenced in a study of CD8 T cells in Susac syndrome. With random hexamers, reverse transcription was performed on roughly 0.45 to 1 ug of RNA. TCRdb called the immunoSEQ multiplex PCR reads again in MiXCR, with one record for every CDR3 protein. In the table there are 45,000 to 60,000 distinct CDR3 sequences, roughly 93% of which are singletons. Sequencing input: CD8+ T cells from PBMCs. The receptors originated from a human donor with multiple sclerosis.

CDR3 loop: CASSESEVAGYNEQFF. The CDR3 DNA reads as TGTGCCAGCAGTGAATCGGAGGTAGCGGGGTACAATGAGCAGTTCTTC. The chain carries TRBV25-1 and TRBJ2-1, with 8 bases lining up with TRBD2. Germline V CDR1 and CDR2: MGHDK, SYGVNS. V shed 1 base, J shed 4 bases, and the junction held 6 bases outside the gene matches. The CDR3 spans 16 residues.

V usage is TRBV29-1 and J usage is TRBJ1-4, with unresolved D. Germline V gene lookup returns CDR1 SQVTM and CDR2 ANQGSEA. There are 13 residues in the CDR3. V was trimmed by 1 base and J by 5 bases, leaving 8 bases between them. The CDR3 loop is CSVEVGTNEKLFF. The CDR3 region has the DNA TGCAGCGTTGAAGTGGGAACAAATGAAAAACTGTTTTTT.

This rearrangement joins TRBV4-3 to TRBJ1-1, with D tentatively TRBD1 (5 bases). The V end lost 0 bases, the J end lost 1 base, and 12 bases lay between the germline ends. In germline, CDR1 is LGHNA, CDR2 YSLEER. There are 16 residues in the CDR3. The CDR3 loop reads CASSQEPAGTNTEAFF. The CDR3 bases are TGCGCCAGCAGCCAAGAACCTGCGGGGACGAACACTGAAGCTTTCTTT.

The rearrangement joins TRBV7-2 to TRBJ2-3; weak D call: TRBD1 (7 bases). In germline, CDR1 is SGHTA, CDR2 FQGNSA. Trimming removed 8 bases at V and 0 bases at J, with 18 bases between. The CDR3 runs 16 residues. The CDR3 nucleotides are TGTGCCAGCTCCAGAACCAGGGGGGAGAGCACAGATACGCAGTATTTT. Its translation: CASSRTRGESTDTQYF.

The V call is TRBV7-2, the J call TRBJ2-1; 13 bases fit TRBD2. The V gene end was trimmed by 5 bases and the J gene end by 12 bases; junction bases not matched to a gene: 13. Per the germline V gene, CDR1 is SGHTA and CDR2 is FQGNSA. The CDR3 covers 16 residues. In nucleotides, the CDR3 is TGTGCCAGCAGCCCCCGGACTAGCGGGGGACCGATTGCGCAGTTCTTC. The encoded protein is CASSPRTSGGPIAQFF. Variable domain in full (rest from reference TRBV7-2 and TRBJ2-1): GAGVSQSPSNKVTEKGKDVELRCDPISGHTALYWYRQSLGQGLEFLIYFQGNSAPDKSGLPSDRFSAERTGGSVSTLTIQRTQQEDSAVYLCASSPRTSGGPIAQFFGPGTRLTVL.

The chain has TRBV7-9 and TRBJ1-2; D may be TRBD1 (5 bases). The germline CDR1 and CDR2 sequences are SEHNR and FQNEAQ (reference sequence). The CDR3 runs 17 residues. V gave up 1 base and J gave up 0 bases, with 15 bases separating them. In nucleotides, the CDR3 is TGTGCCAGCAGCTTAGGAGGGAGTGTAGGGGCTAACTATGGCTACACCTTC. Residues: CASSLGGSVGANYGYTF.